Each of the 21 T cell receptor beta chains below was sequenced from the same sample in a study of shared clonotypes between healthy human individuals. Clones were sequenced by immunoSEQ multiplex PCR, and TCRdb holds only the in-frame ones, with some missing. The sample shows around 2.1 million clones, around 95% of them seen only once. Sequences were obtained from naive CD4+ T cells sorted from blood. Subset reported: CD45RA+ positively selected. These receptors came from a man between 18 and 35 years old in good health.

The chain carries TRBV5-1 and TRBJ2-2; either TRBD1 or TRBD2 may fit D (5 bases each). CDR1 and CDR2 from the germline V gene are SGHRS and YFSETQ. Trimming took off 2 bases at V and 6 bases at J, with 11 bases between the two ends. The CDR3 has 14 amino acids. The CDR3 DNA reads TGCGCCAGCAGCTTTTCCGGGGACGCCGGGGAGCTGTTTTTT. Translation gives CASSFSGDAGELFF.

The chain is built from TRBV12-2 and TRBJ2-5; TRBD1, the table's D call, lacks a check against the DNA. TRBV12-2 is a pseudogene locus. CDR3 length equals 19 residues. The CDR3 nucleotides are TGTGCAAGTCGCTTACCCGCGGTCTCGACAGGGCCCAAACAAGAGACCCAGTACTTC. Translated, it gives CASRLPAVSTGPKQETQYF.

The CDR3 protein is CASSVGPSGSDNEQFF. The CDR3 nucleotides read TGTGCCAGCAGCGTAGGACCTAGCGGGAGCGACAATGAGCAGTTCTTC. The rearrangement links TRBV9 to TRBJ2-1, with 10 bases lining up with TRBD2. The CDR3 is 16 amino acids. Germline V gives CDR1 SGDLS, CDR2 YYNGEE. Trimming at V came to 0 bases and at J to 5 bases, leaving 5 bases not matched to a gene.

This chain links TRBV19 with TRBJ1-2, with a possible D match to TRBD1 (5 bases). Trimming shortened V by 3 bases and J by 3 bases, and 11 bases separated the two germline ends. The germline gives CDR1 LNHDA, CDR2 SQIVND (reference sequence). The CDR3 totals 14 residues. The CDR3 DNA reads TGTGCCAGTAGTATGGGGCAGGCCTACTATGGCTACACCTTC. This translates into CASSMGQAYYGYTF.

The rearrangement links TRBV4-1 to TRBJ1-1, with 8 bases matching TRBD1. V gave up 5 bases and J gave up 5 bases; unmatched junction bases: 7. CDR3 size: 14 residues. The V gene's germline CDR1 is MGHRA and CDR2 YSYEKL. The CDR3 nucleotides read TGCGCCAGCAGCTTCGGACAGGGAGGGACTGAAGCTTTCTTT. It encodes CASSFGQGGTEAFF.

V and J are TRBV6-9 and TRBJ1-5; 11 bases agree with TRBD1. Germline values: CDR1 MNHGY, CDR2 SVAAGI. CDR3 length: 15 amino acids. Losses at the gene ends were 3 bases for V and 4 bases for J; bases not matched to a gene: 2. The CDR3 coding sequence is TGTGCCAGCAGTTACCGGGACAGGGGGAATCAGCCCCAGCATTTT. Protein: CASSYRDRGNQPQHF.

This clone was seen once. This same CDR3 is encoded by further DNA sequences in the sample. The chain is built from TRBV7-9 and TRBJ2-3, with TRBD1 matching over 9 bases. The CDR3 has 15 residues. With V trimmed by 5 bases and J by 3 bases, 6 bases remained unmatched. CDR1 is SEHNR and CDR2 is FQNEAQ in the germline V gene (reference sequence). The chain's CDR3 is CASSPDRGWTDTQYF. Written as DNA, the CDR3 is TGTGCCAGCAGCCCAGACAGGGGGTGGACAGATACGCAGTATTTT.

This clone was observed a single time. This chain joins TRBV4-3 and TRBJ2-3; D is unclear. The germline V gene has CDR1 LGHNA and CDR2 YSLEER. This CDR3 has 15 residues. The V end lost 1 base, the J end lost 5 bases, and 13 bases lay between the germline ends. CDR3 sequence reads: CASSQGSKMGDTQYF. CDR3 DNA: TGCGCCAGCAGCCAAGGGTCGAAAATGGGAGATACGCAGTATTTT.

The CDR3 sequence: CASRTDGAQYF. The CDR3 nucleotides are TGTGCCAGCAGGACGGACGGTGCGCAGTATTTT. This chain uses TRBV2 with TRBJ2-3; D is uncertain. The CDR3 covers 11 residues. Trimming pared 6 bases from V and 10 bases from J, leaving 11 bases between. Looked up from germline, CDR1 is SNHLY and CDR2 is FYNNEI.

The CDR3 DNA is TGTGCCAGCAGCTTGAGCCCGGGACTAGCGGGAACAGATACGCAGTATTTT. This translates into CASSLSPGLAGTDTQYF. The chain is built from TRBV5-6 and TRBJ2-3; 13 positions agree with TRBD2. Germline loops: CDR1 SGHDT, CDR2 YYEEEE. This CDR3 is 17 amino acids long. V trimming: 1 base; J trimming: 3 bases; junction bases outside the gene matches: 5. The whole variable domain, filled in from reference TRBV5-6 and TRBJ2-3, reads DAGVTQSPTHLIKTRGQQVTLRCSPKSGHDTVSWYQQALGQGPQFIFQYYEEEERQRGNFPDRFSGHQFPNYSSELNVNALLLGDSALYLCASSLSPGLAGTDTQYFGPGTRLTVL.

Regarding this clone: The same CDR3 also results from other DNA sequences found in this sample. The chain carries TRBV18 and TRBJ2-3, with 7 bases lining up with TRBD2. V lost 3 bases to trimming and J lost 0 bases; unmatched junction nucleotides: 6. The CDR3 sequence is 16 residues long. The V gene's germline CDR1 is KGHSH and CDR2 LQKENI. CDR3 bases: TGTGCCAGCTCACCCCGGCTAGCGGCTAGCACAGATACGCAGTATTTT. Amino acids: CASSPRLAASTDTQYF.

On this clone: The sample carries other DNA sequences with the same CDR3. The chain carries TRBV5-1 and TRBJ2-2, with 8 bases identical to TRBD2. The V gene's germline CDR1 is SGHRS and CDR2 YFSETQ. J gave up 3 bases and V 4 bases, and 5 bases lay outside the gene matches. CDR3 length: 15 amino acids. The CDR3, as DNA: TGCGCCAGCAGCCTCCCAGCGGGGGACACCGGGGAGCTGTTTTTT. This encodes CASSLPAGDTGELFF.

The sample holds one count of this clone. The rearrangement links TRBV15 to TRBJ1-2; 8 positions agree with TRBD1. The CDR3 extends over 14 amino acids. The ends lost 1 base at V and 8 bases at J; junction bases unmatched: 6. Germline V gene sequence: CDR1 LNHNV, CDR2 YYDKDF (reference sequence). CDR3 loop: CATSRGGQGWGYTF. Here the CDR3 DNA reads TGTGCCACCAGCAGAGGCGGACAGGGCTGGGGCTACACCTTC.

The V gene is TRBV5-1, the J gene TRBJ2-5, with a weak D call TRBD1 (5 bases). V lost 2 bases, J lost 1 base, and 15 bases lay in between. Germline V gene sequence: CDR1 SGHRS, CDR2 YFSETQ. The CDR3 runs 16 residues. CDR3 amino acids: CASSFFTTGSQETQYF. CDR3 nucleotides: TGCGCCAGCAGCTTTTTTACCACAGGCAGCCAAGAGACCCAGTACTTC.

V and J are TRBV19 and TRBJ1-2, with 9 nucleotides matching TRBD1. V was clipped by 4 bases and J by 3 bases; unmatched bases: 9. Germline assignment: CDR1 LNHDA and CDR2 SQIVND (reference sequence). The CDR3 totals 16 residues. In DNA, the CDR3 is TGTGCCAGTAGTACGCCGGACAGGGGATACCACTATGGCTACACCTTC. Encoded protein: CASSTPDRGYHYGYTF.

The table lists this clone with a count of one. This chain connects TRBV18 to TRBJ2-5, with D hard to call. The germline gives CDR1 KGHSH, CDR2 LQKENI. V gave up 1 base and J gave up 5 bases, with 11 bases separating them. This CDR3 comprises 14 residues. DNA of the CDR3: TGTGCCAGCTCACCACTACAAGGGCCCGAGACCCAGTACTTC. As protein: CASSPLQGPETQYF.

V and J are TRBV2 and TRBJ1-2, with 7 bases fitting TRBD1. This CDR3 has 15 residues. With V trimmed by 6 bases and J by 4 bases, 11 bases remained unmatched. The germline gives CDR1 SNHLY, CDR2 FYNNEI. The CDR3 DNA reads TGTGCCAGCAGCGCATCCTCAGGGGGTGGCTATGGCTACACCTTC. Translating gives CASSASSGGGYGYTF.

The V and J genes are TRBV5-1 and TRBJ2-1; 9 bases are a match to TRBD2. Trimming at V came to 0 bases and at J to 9 bases, leaving 7 bases not matched to a gene. The CDR3 sequence is 15 residues long. CDR1 and CDR2 from the germline V gene are SGHRS and YFSETQ. CDR3 loop: CASSLAGTSSGEQFF. The CDR3 DNA follows: TGCGCCAGCAGCTTGGCCGGGACTAGCTCCGGTGAGCAGTTCTTC.

Concerning this clone: Other nucleotide sequences from this sample produce the same CDR3. The chain carries TRBV9 and TRBJ2-3, with D maybe TRBD2 (7 bases). Germline CDR1 reads SGDLS; CDR2 reads YYNGEE. This CDR3 has 16 amino acids. V was trimmed by 0 bases and J by 1 base, leaving 12 bases between them. The CDR3 DNA is TGTGCCAGCAGCGTAGGGCAGGGGAGGGGCACAGATACGCAGTATTTT. Protein product: CASSVGQGRGTDTQYF.

V usage is TRBV11-2 and J usage is TRBJ2-1; a possible D gene is TRBD2 (5 bases). V was shortened by 4 bases and J by 7 bases, with 20 bases between the two germline ends. CDR1 is SGHAT and CDR2 is FQNNGV in the germline V gene. The CDR3 is 16 residues long. Here the CDR3 reads CASSYYGGISGNEQFF. CDR3 bases: TGTGCCAGCAGCTACTACGGTGGAATATCGGGAAATGAGCAGTTCTTC.

V gene TRBV30 combines with J gene TRBJ1-4, with D possibly matching TRBD1 (5 bases). The CDR3 extends over 12 amino acids. Trimming cost V 4 bases and J 3 bases, with 6 bases left between them. In germline, CDR1 is GTSNPN, CDR2 SVGIG (reference sequence). The CDR3 sequence: CAWTGANEKLFF. In nucleotides, the CDR3 is TGTGCCTGGACGGGGGCTAATGAAAAACTGTTTTTT.